The sequence of this T cell receptor (beta chain) was determined in a study of regulatory T cells in long-lasting Graves disease. Trimming left V 8 bases short and J 0 bases short, with 10 bases between. The CDR3 runs to 13 residues. Germline values: CDR1 LNHDA, CDR2 SQIVND (reference sequence). Time point described: persistent/refractory GD, antithyroid drugs over 5 years with positive TRAb. Generation of the TCR library employed RNA extracted from PBMCs. Only a few counts were recorded for this clonotype. Its target is unknown. Study conclusions and caveats: TCR diversity was lower in persistent than newly diagnosed Graves' disease. Possibly, accuracy suffered from the small sample size. Persistent disease was characterized by preferential usage of TRBV28, TRBJ1-2 and TRBJ2-5.

TCR beta libraries were built with iRepertoire HTBI primers and Arm-PCR of CDR3 regions. TCRdb re-analysed the multiplex PCR reads in MiXCR, keeping a single row per CDR3 protein. The sample includes 310,000 or so distinct CDR3 sequences, about 19% of them seen just once. The sequence came from a female donor with Graves disease. The input for sequencing was peripheral blood mononuclear cells (PBMCs), taken when the disease was refractory, from a patient treated with antithyroid drugs. The chain carries TRBV19 and TRBJ1-2, with a possible D match to TRBD1 (5 bases). CDR3: CASQGRTNYGYTF. CDR3 DNA: TGTGCCAGTCAGGGACGGACTAACTATGGCTACACCTTC.